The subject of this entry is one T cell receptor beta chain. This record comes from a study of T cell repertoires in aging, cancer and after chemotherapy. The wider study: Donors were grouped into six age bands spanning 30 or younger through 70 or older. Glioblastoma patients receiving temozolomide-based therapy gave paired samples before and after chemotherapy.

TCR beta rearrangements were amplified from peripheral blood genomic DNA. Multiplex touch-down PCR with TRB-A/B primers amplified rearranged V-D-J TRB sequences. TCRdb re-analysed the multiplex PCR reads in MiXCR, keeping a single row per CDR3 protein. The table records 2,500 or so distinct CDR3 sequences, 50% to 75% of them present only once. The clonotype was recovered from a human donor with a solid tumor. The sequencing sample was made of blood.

CDR3 sequence: CATNSGNTDTQYF. DNA of the CDR3: TGTGCCACCAATAGCGGGAACACAGATACGCAGTATTTT. This rearrangement joins TRBV28 to TRBJ2-3, with 8 positions matching TRBD2. V lost 10 bases and J lost 2; bases outside the gene matches: 5. The CDR3 is 13 amino acids. Germline loops: CDR1 MDHEN, CDR2 SYDVKM.